The clone carrying this TCR beta chain was observed a few times. Germline CDR1 is SGHVS and CDR2 is FQNEAQ. The CDR3 loop spans 13 amino acids. J gave up 6 bases and V 1 base, and 2 bases lay outside the gene matches. The data belong to a study of T-cell memory formation after mild COVID-19. One entry per CDR3 protein results from TCRdb running MiXCR on the 5' RACE reads. The sample lists more than 450,000 distinct CDR3 sequences, roughly 18% occurring once. The source of this sequence is an adult woman who had mild COVID-19 (a few samples of this study predate the infection). Cell type and time point are not known. The sequenced sample consisted of PBMCs or a T cell subset sorted from them (not recorded which). This chain connects TRBV7-8 to TRBJ1-1, with 7 bases matching TRBD1. This CDR3 is CASSLDRGSEAFF. CDR3 nucleotide sequence: TGTGCCAGCAGCTTAGACAGGGGATCTGAAGCTTTCTTT. The entire variable domain, with the rest obtained from reference TRBV7-8 and TRBJ1-1, is as follows: GAGVSQSPRYKVAKRGQDVALRCDPISGHVSLFWYQQALGQGPEFLTYFQNEAQLDKSGLPSDRFFAERPEGSVSTLKIQRTQQEDSAVYLCASSLDRGSEAFFGQGTRLTVV.